This T cell receptor beta chain was identified during a study of cytomegalovirus exposure and HLA in healthy donors. The study's findings and limits: CMV antigen specificity of a few CMV-associated chains was confirmed in vitro. The HLA-A and HLA-B alleles of most subjects were reportedly predicted accurately from TCR beta sequences. Most of the TCR beta V segments (in an earlier analysis) were productive either about 87% or about 30% of the time.

PCR employed 60 Vbeta and 13 Jbeta primers. The repertoire was sequenced with immunoSEQ multiplex PCR; TCRdb's copy has only in-frame clones and lacks some. This sample's clone table lists about 88,000 clones. Germline V gives CDR1 MNHNY, CDR2 SVGAGI (reference sequence). CDR3 length equals 14 residues. Trimming at V came to 10 bases and at J to 1 base, leaving 5 bases not matched to a gene. Details on this clone: The antigen remains undetermined.

Material: PBMCs. V usage is TRBV6-6 and J usage is TRBJ2-2; 8 bases match TRBD2. This sequence was found in a girl under 18 in good health and CMV-seropositive. The DNA for the CDR3 is TGTGCCACCCCGGGACTAGAGAACACCGGGGAGCTGTTTTTT. Protein: CATPGLENTGELFF.